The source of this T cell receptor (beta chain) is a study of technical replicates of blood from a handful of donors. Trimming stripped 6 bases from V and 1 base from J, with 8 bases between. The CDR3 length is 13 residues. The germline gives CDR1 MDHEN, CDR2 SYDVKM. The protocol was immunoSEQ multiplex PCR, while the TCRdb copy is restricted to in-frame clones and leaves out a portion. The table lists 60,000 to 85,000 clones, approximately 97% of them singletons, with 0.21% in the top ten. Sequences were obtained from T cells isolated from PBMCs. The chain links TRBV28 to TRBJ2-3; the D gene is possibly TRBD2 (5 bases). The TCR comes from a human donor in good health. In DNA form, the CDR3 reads TGTGCCAGCAGGGATAGCGGCACAGATACGCAGTATTTT. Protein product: CASRDSGTDTQYF.